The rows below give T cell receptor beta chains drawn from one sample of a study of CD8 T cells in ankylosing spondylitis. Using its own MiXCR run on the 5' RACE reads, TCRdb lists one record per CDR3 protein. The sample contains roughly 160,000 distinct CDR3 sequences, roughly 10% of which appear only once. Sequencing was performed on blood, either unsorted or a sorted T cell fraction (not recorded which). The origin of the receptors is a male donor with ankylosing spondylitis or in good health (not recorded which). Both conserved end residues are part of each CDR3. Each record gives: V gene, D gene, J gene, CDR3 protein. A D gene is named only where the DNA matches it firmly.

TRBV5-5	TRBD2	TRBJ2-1	CASSLTSGRTYNEQFF
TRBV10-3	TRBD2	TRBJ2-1	CAISELLAGGNEQFF
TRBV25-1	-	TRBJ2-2	CASSELANGELFF
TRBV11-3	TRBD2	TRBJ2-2	CASSLTSGRITGELFF
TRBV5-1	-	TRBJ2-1	CASGLSVRQGNNEQFF
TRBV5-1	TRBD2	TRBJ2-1	CASSLELAGAYNEQFF
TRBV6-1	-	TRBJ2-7	CASSRWGTLYEQYF
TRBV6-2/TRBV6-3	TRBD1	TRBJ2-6	CASSKNRGSGANVLTF
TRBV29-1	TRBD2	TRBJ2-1	CSVITGGATYNEQFF
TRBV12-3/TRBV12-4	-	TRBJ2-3	CASGGSVLHTDTQYF
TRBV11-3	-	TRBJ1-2	CASSPRGGEGGYGYTF
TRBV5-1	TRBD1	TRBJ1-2	CASRGDSYGYTF
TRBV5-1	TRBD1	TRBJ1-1	CASSPDRASTEAFF
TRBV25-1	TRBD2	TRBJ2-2	CASSDRTSSGELFF
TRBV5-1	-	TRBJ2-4	CASSQTGRIINIQYF
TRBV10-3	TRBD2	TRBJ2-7	CAISEWTSGRYEQYF
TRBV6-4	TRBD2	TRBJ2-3	CASTLPPTGGDNGRGTDTQYF
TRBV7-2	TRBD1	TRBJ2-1	CASSRWTGGYNEQFF
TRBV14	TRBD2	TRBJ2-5	CASSGLAGQETQYF
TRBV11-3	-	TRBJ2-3	CASSLRSDTQYF
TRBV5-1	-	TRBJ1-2	CASSSGILNGYTF
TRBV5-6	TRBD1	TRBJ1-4	CASSPDRGRFNEKLFF
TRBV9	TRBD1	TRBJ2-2	CASSSVPGQTNTGELFF
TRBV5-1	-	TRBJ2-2	CASSLAPSPVGRELFF
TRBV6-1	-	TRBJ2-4	CASSEGLVAKNIQYF
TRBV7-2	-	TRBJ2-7	CASSPLGVGEQYF
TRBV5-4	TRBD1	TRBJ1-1	CASSFGTGRNTEAFF
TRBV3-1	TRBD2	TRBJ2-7	CASSQGPGGPFYEQYF
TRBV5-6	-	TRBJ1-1	CASSLWSGTEAFF
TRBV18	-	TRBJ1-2	CASSPIEIYGYTF
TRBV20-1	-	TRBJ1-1	CSAPPGTSNTEAFF
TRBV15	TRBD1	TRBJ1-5	CATSRVGQGGEPQHF
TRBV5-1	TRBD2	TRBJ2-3	CASSLVGTSPDTQYF
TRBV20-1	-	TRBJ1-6	CSANPPALHNSPLHF
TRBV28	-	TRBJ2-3	CASSLRGVQPYTDTQYF
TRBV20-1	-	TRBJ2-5	CSARLVPQETQYF
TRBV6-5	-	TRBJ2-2	CASSYSIWGTGELFF
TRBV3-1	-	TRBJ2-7	CASSQDWGSAEQYF
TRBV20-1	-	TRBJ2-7	CSARRTAAYEQYF
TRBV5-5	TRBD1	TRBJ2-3	CASSLTGAKKDTQYF
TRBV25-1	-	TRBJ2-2	CASRDPGVTGELFF
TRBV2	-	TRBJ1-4	CATQRVATNEKLFF
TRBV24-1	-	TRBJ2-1	CATSAWTVEGTNEQFF
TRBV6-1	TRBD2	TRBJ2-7	CASSPVSGLAGAFYEQYF
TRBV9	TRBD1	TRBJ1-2	CASSVGRDSLNYGYTF
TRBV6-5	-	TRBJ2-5	CASSYLGGRLQETQYF